The 28 T cell receptor beta chains below all came from one sample that was sequenced in a study of cytomegalovirus exposure and HLA in healthy donors. The PCR was carried out with 60 Vbeta primers and 13 Jbeta primers. The protocol was immunoSEQ multiplex PCR, while the TCRdb copy is restricted to in-frame clones and leaves out a portion. The data show 150,000 to 200,000 clones, over 75% seen once. What was sequenced was PBMCs. The receptors come from a woman aged 45-65 years in good health and CMV-seronegative.

This sequence joins TRBV28 and TRBJ2-3; D is perhaps TRBD1 (6 bases). The CDR3 covers 16 residues. CDR1 and CDR2 from the germline V gene are MDHEN and SYDVKM. V was clipped by 5 bases and J by 7 bases, with 22 bases between them. Here the CDR3 reads CASSVQGHSDYNTQYF. CDR3 bases: TGTGCCAGCAGTGTACAGGGACATTCCGATTACAATACGCAGTATTTT.

Details on this clone: The junction does not match germline at one end; this may be a read error. CDR3 residues: CASSIVQGKNSGYTF. Here the CDR3 DNA reads TGTGCCAGTAGTATAGTACAGGGGAAGAACTCTGGCTACACCTTC. The chain recombines TRBV19 with TRBJ1-2, with 7 bases identical to TRBD1. The germline CDR1 and CDR2 sequences are LNHDA and SQIVND (reference sequence). The CDR3 has 15 amino acids.

CDR3 in amino acids: CASSLQAFPYEQYF. CDR3 coding DNA: TGCGCCAGCAGCCTTCAAGCGTTTCCTTACGAGCAGTACTTC. The chain links TRBV5-1 to TRBJ2-7; no clear D gene. CDR3 size: 14 residues. Germline V CDR1 and CDR2: SGHRS, YFSETQ. Trimming cost V 4 bases and J 4 bases, with 15 bases left between them.

The chain combines TRBV7-3 with TRBJ2-3; 13 positions agree with TRBD2. The germline CDR1 and CDR2 sequences are SGHTA and FQGTGA. V shed 4 bases, J shed 2 bases, and the junction held 9 bases outside the gene matches. This CDR3 has 18 residues. The CDR3 nucleotides read TGTGCCAGCAGCTCCTGGACTAGCGGGAGTTCGTCCACAGATACGCAGTATTTT. Translated: CASSSWTSGSSSTDTQYF.

V gene TRBV7-3 combines with J gene TRBJ1-2; 9 positions match TRBD1. Germline CDR1 is SGHTA and CDR2 is FQGTGA. The V gene end was trimmed by 7 bases and the J gene end by 8 bases; junction bases not matched to a gene: 8. The CDR3 is 13 amino acids. The CDR3 region has the DNA TGTGCCAGCACCCCCGGGACAGGGAGCGGCTACACCTTC. Its translation is CASTPGTGSGYTF.

The rearrangement joins TRBV7-9 to TRBJ1-4; 7 bases align to TRBD1. V lost 5 bases, J lost 1 base, and 1 base stayed unmatched. CDR1 SEHNR and CDR2 FQNEAQ come from the germline V gene (reference sequence). This CDR3 is built from 14 residues. The CDR3 nucleotides are TGTGCCAGCAGCCGACAGGGAACTAATGAAAAACTGTTTTTT. Amino acid sequence: CASSRQGTNEKLFF.

This chain joins TRBV19 and TRBJ2-5; D is unresolved. Germline-derived CDR1 and CDR2 are LNHDA and SQIVND (reference sequence). The CDR3 has 14 amino acids. V gave up 7 bases and J gave up 2 bases, with 14 bases separating them. In DNA, the CDR3 is TGTGCCAGTAAACCTACCGGGTCTCAAGAGACCCAGTACTTC. Encoded protein: CASKPTGSQETQYF. Full variable domain (rest looked up from reference TRBV19 and TRBJ2-5): DGGITQSPKYLFRKEGQNVTLSCEQNLNHDAMYWYRQDPGQGLRLIYYSQIVNDFQKGDIAEGYSVSREKKESFPLTVTSAQKNPTAFYLCASKPTGSQETQYFGPGTRLLVL.

V is TRBV28 and J is TRBJ2-1, with 9 nucleotides matching TRBD1. V lost 3 bases, J lost 8 bases, and 8 bases stayed unmatched. The V gene's germline CDR1 is MDHEN and CDR2 SYDVKM. This CDR3 has 15 amino acids. The CDR3 reads CASSFGDRVSDEQFF. CDR3 DNA sequence: TGTGCCAGCAGTTTTGGGGACAGGGTATCGGATGAGCAGTTCTTC.

DNA for the CDR3: TGTGCCAGCGGGCGACTAGCGGGGGTGGAGACCCAGTACTTC. It specifies CASGRLAGVETQYF. The chain recombines TRBV28 with TRBJ2-5, with 12 bases identical to TRBD2. CDR1 is MDHEN, CDR2 SYDVKM, per germline. The trim removed 8 bases at V and 5 bases at J, leaving 6 bases unmatched. The CDR3 has 14 amino acids.

The gene calls are TRBV6-4 and TRBJ1-2, with 8 bases identical to TRBD1. Germline CDR1 reads MRHNA; CDR2 reads SNTAGT. This CDR3 region has 13 residues. V shed 6 bases and J 2 bases; nucleotides not matched to a gene: 2. CDR3 residues: CASSRDRNYGYTF. DNA for the CDR3: TGTGCCAGCAGCCGGGACAGGAACTATGGCTACACCTTC.

The gene calls are TRBV2 and TRBJ1-2; D is unclear. V shed 2 bases and J shed 2 bases, with 9 bases lying between them. CDR1 and CDR2 (germline): SNHLY, FYNNEI. The CDR3 spans 14 residues. The CDR3 sequence is CASSELARNYGYTF. The CDR3 nucleotides read TGTGCCAGCAGTGAATTAGCCCGGAACTATGGCTACACCTTC.

The V gene is TRBV19, the J gene TRBJ2-2; the D gene is possibly TRBD1 (5 bases). Germline CDR1 and CDR2: LNHDA and SQIVND (reference sequence). This CDR3 is built from 15 residues. With 5 bases removed from V and 3 bases from J, the gap between germline ends came to 13 bases. CDR3 DNA sequence: TGTGCCAGTAGTGCCGCAGGGTGGGACACCGGGGAGCTGTTTTTT. Amino acids: CASSAAGWDTGELFF. The full variable domain, in which reference TRBV19 and TRBJ2-2 provide the parts outside the CDR3, is DGGITQSPKYLFRKEGQNVTLSCEQNLNHDAMYWYRQDPGQGLRLIYYSQIVNDFQKGDIAEGYSVSREKKESFPLTVTSAQKNPTAFYLCASSAAGWDTGELFFGEGSRLTVL.

This clone has just a few counts. The J gene is TRBJ1-6, the V gene TRBV10-1, with TRBD1 identical over 7 bases. The CDR3 is made up of 14 amino acids. Germline loops: CDR1 WNHNN, CDR2 SYGVQD (reference sequence). J gave up 7 bases and V 3 bases, and 3 bases lay outside the gene matches. The CDR3 DNA reads TGCGCCAGCAGTGAAGAGGACAGGAATTCACCCCTCCACTTT. Amino acid sequence: CASSEEDRNSPLHF.

This chain connects TRBV6-5 to TRBJ2-2; weak D call: TRBD1 (5 bases). The ends were cut back, 0 bases at V and 7 bases at J, with 12 bases in the middle. CDR1 and CDR2 (germline): MNHEY, SVGAGI. The CDR3 is 15 residues long. The CDR3 region is CASSYSQGWNGELFF. The CDR3 coding sequence is TGTGCCAGCAGTTACTCGCAGGGCTGGAACGGGGAGCTGTTTTTT.

The chain carries TRBV29-1 and TRBJ1-5, with D perhaps matching TRBD1 (5 bases). Per germline, CDR1 SQVTM and CDR2 ANQGSEA. Between the trimmed V and J ends, which lost 4 bases and 3 bases, there was a span of 7 bases. The CDR3 consists of 12 residues. CDR3 region: CSVAGINQPQHF. CDR3 in DNA: TGCAGCGTTGCAGGGATCAATCAGCCCCAGCATTTT.

V and J are TRBV28 and TRBJ1-5; D is possibly TRBD1 (5 bases). The CDR3 loop spans 20 amino acids. Per the germline V gene, CDR1 is MDHEN and CDR2 is SYDVKM. V was shortened by 6 bases and J by 5 bases, with 32 bases between the two germline ends. CDR3 nucleotides: TGTGCCAGCAGCCCGTCCGGTTGGGGCCTAAGGGGTGCGCCCCATCAGCCCCAGCATTTT. Translation: CASSPSGWGLRGAPHQPQHF. The full variable domain, its missing parts supplied by reference TRBV28 and TRBJ1-5, is DVKVTQSSRYLVKRTGEKVFLECVQDMDHENMFWYRQDPGLGLRLIYFSYDVKMKEKGDIPEGYSVSREKKERFSLILESASTNQTSMYLCASSPSGWGLRGAPHQPQHFGDGTRLSIL.

This chain joins TRBV6-1 and TRBJ2-7, with 7 positions matching TRBD2. CDR3 length equals 14 residues. J gave up 6 bases and V 8 bases, and 13 bases lay outside the gene matches. CDR1 is MNHNS and CDR2 is SASEGT in the germline V gene. The CDR3 loop is CASWGWGGVSEQYF. The CDR3 DNA reads TGTGCCAGCTGGGGGTGGGGGGGGGTGAGCGAGCAGTACTTC.

A single count supports this clone. This CDR3 is CASSIDLGAEQYF. CDR3 in DNA: TGTGCCAGTAGTATAGATCTGGGGGCCGAGCAGTACTTC. The chain is built from TRBV19 and TRBJ2-5; TRBD1 is a possible D gene (6 bases). The J call may not be correct, given that the DNA end is closer to TRBJ2-7. Looked up from germline, CDR1 is LNHDA and CDR2 is SQIVND (reference sequence). The CDR3 sequence is 13 residues long.

The CDR3 protein is CACRLVYEQFF. In DNA, the CDR3 is TGTGCCTGCCGACTAGTTTATGAGCAGTTCTTC. V and J are TRBV30 and TRBJ2-1, with a weak D call TRBD2 (6 bases). Trimming shortened V by 6 bases and J by 8 bases, and 11 bases separated the two germline ends. The CDR3 loop spans 11 amino acids. Germline assignment: CDR1 GTSNPN and CDR2 SVGIG (reference sequence).

This chain uses TRBV5-1 with TRBJ1-2, with a tentative D call TRBD1 (5 bases). Germline V gives CDR1 SGHRS, CDR2 YFSETQ. This CDR3 is built from 17 residues. The V end was cut by 4 bases, the J end by 6 bases, with 25 bases between. The CDR3 sequence is CASSPGTTRMATDGYTF. CDR3 nucleotides: TGCGCCAGCAGCCCGGGCACAACGAGGATGGCGACAGATGGCTACACCTTC.

The chain joins TRBV7-2 to TRBJ2-3; 7 bases agree with TRBD2. Per germline, CDR1 SGHTA and CDR2 FQGNSA. The CDR3 has 15 amino acids. V lost 3 bases and J lost 3; bases outside the gene matches: 6. The CDR3 region is CASSFGASGTDTQYF. The CDR3 DNA sequence: TGTGCCAGCAGCTTTGGGGCTAGCGGAACAGATACGCAGTATTTT.

Points on this clone: Other DNA sequences within the sample encode an identical CDR3. This chain uses TRBV11-3 with TRBJ2-5; D possibly corresponds to TRBD1 (5 bases). The germline V gene has CDR1 SGHNT and CDR2 YENEEA. The CDR3 has 14 amino acids. V was cut by 1 base and J by 1 base, with 7 bases left in between. CDR3 loop: CASSLGGSQETQYF. CDR3 DNA: TGTGCCAGCAGCTTAGGGGGCTCCCAAGAGACCCAGTACTTC.

V usage is TRBV7-3 and J usage is TRBJ2-1; D gene uncertain. V was clipped by 0 bases and J by 8 bases, with 8 bases between them. The CDR3 is made up of 13 amino acids. Germline CDR1 SGHTA, CDR2 FQGTGA. The CDR3 is CASSLTFVDEQFF. CDR3 in DNA: TGTGCCAGCAGCTTAACCTTTGTAGATGAGCAGTTCTTC.

V gene TRBV20-1 combines with J gene TRBJ2-1; D call uncertain. The V end was cut by 5 bases, the J end by 9 bases, with 8 bases between. In germline, CDR1 is DFQATT, CDR2 SNEGSKA (reference sequence). This CDR3 has 10 residues. CDR3 sequence (DNA): TGCAGTGCTGCGATCGGTGAGCAGTTCTTC. Encoded protein: CSAAIGEQFF.

The chain uses TRBV6-8 and TRBJ2-7; TRBD2 matches at 10 bases. Germline lookup yields CDR1 MNHGY and CDR2 SAAAGT. The V and J ends lost 9 bases and 12 bases, in that order; junction bases with no gene match: 5. The CDR3 spans 10 residues. The CDR3: CARSGGAWYF. The CDR3 DNA is TGTGCCAGAAGCGGGGGGGCCTGGTACTTC.

V and J are TRBV10-1 and TRBJ2-3; 13 bases line up with TRBD2. J was trimmed by 5 bases and V by 5 bases; bases with no gene match: 1. The CDR3 extends over 14 amino acids. Per germline, CDR1 WNHNN and CDR2 SYGVQD (reference sequence). The CDR3 here is CASSRLAGGDTQYF. Here the CDR3 DNA reads TGCGCCAGCAGTCGACTAGCGGGGGGAGATACGCAGTATTTT.

This chain links TRBV7-2 with TRBJ2-3, with 15 bases identical to TRBD2. Germline CDR1 reads SGHTA; CDR2 reads FQGNSA. There are 15 residues in the CDR3. The trim removed 6 bases at V and 8 bases at J, leaving 6 bases unmatched. Written as DNA, the CDR3 is TGTGCCAGCAGACCCGGACTAGCGGGGGGGGGTACGCAGTATTTT. It encodes CASRPGLAGGGTQYF.

This sequence joins TRBV29-1 and TRBJ2-4, with TRBD1 identical over 9 bases. From germline, CDR1 is SQVTM and CDR2 ANQGSEA. The CDR3 sequence is 16 residues long. Trimming cost V 5 bases and J 6 bases; bases outside gene matches: 14. In nucleotides, the CDR3 is TGCAGCGTTTTAGGGACAGGGACCTTTCTGGGAAACATTCAGTACTTC. It translates to CSVLGTGTFLGNIQYF. The complete variable domain, with remaining parts taken from reference TRBV29-1 and TRBJ2-4, reads SAVISQKPSRDICQRGTSLTIQCQVDSQVTMMFWYRQQPGQSLTLIATANQGSEATYESGFVIDKFPISRPNLTFSTLTVSNMSPEDSSIYLCSVLGTGTFLGNIQYFGAGTRLSVL.